Each of the 25 T cell receptor beta chains below was sequenced from the same sample in a study of molecular identifiers for immune sequencing clone quantification listed by TCRdb under 2018. Libraries were made using PCR. The instrument was a NextSeq 500. TCRdb trimmed public reads at Q25 via fastp, called clones via MiXCR and kept in-frame beta chains. Here each entry gathers all rows of one CDR3 protein and keeps the most common genes and DNA. For this sample there are around 100,000 distinct CDR3 sequences; roughly 38% appear just once. Around 3.9% of the sample is taken by the ten largest. Source material: naive CD8+ T cells from blood, with Jurkat cell RNA spiked in. In light of the paper, this sample's cell subset or site label describes: FACS-sorted CD8+CD4-CCR7+CD45RA+ naive T cells. These receptors all stem from a human donor in good health. Some libraries in this study had Jurkat cell RNA spiked in.

This clonotype has just a few counts. J is TRBJ2-3 and V is TRBV10-3; possible D gene TRBD1, 5 bases. The germline CDR1 and CDR2 sequences are ENHRY and SYGVKD. V was pared by 4 bases and J by 0 bases, with 14 bases between. CDR3 length: 16 amino acids. The CDR3 sequence is CAISVVGQASTDTQYF. CDR3 in DNA: TGTGCCATCAGTGTAGTGGGGCAGGCCAGCACAGATACGCAGTATTTT.

This clonotype was counted many times. V usage is TRBV28 and J usage is TRBJ2-3; the match to TRBD2 covers 8 bases. The ends lost 2 bases at V and 5 bases at J; junction bases unmatched: 0. From germline, CDR1 is MDHEN and CDR2 SYDVKM. This CDR3 has 13 amino acids. CDR3: CASSLGTRDTQYF. For the CDR3, the DNA is TGTGCCAGCAGTTTAGGGACTAGAGATACGCAGTATTTT.

The chain links TRBV4-3 to TRBJ2-5, with 10 bases matching TRBD2. The CDR3 runs to 19 residues. CDR1 and CDR2 from the germline V gene are LGHNA and YSLEER. J gave up 2 bases and V 0 bases, and 12 bases lay outside the gene matches. CDR3 residues: CASSQDSSSGRLQQETQYF. Here the CDR3 DNA reads TGCGCCAGCAGCCAAGATTCGTCTAGCGGGAGATTGCAGCAAGAGACCCAGTACTTC.

The chain has TRBV12-3 or TRBV12-4 and TRBJ2-1; TRBD2 agrees at 11 bases. After removal of 2 bases from V and 0 bases from J, the junction contained 12 bases not matched to a gene. The CDR3 has 20 amino acids. The CDR3 spells CASSLLGSGREKTSYNEQFF. The CDR3 bases are TGTGCCAGCAGTTTATTAGGTAGCGGGAGGGAAAAAACCTCCTACAATGAGCAGTTCTTC.

This rearrangement joins TRBV14 to TRBJ2-7; tentative D call: TRBD2 (6 bases). Trimming stripped 2 bases from V and 1 base from J, with 9 bases between. The germline V gene has CDR1 SGHDN and CDR2 FVKESK. CDR3 length: 14 amino acids. The CDR3: CASSQYGRSYEQYF. The CDR3 DNA reads as TGTGCCAGCAGCCAATACGGGAGATCCTACGAGCAGTACTTC.

This clonotype was detected ten times or more. The chain couples TRBV12-3 or TRBV12-4 to TRBJ2-7; D gene uncertain. V dropped 3 bases and J dropped 1 base, with 13 bases sitting between them. This CDR3 is built from 15 residues. The CDR3 loop reads CASSFLPGTSYEQYF. The CDR3 DNA reads as TGTGCCAGCAGTTTTCTCCCAGGAACTTCCTACGAGCAGTACTTC.

Turning to this clonotype: Just one base apart from a much larger clone, this may be a read error. The chain links TRBV28 to TRBJ2-3; TRBD2 might be the D (5 bases). CDR3 length: 19 amino acids. Germline assignment: CDR1 MDHEN and CDR2 SYDVKM. The DNA of the CDR3 is TGTGCCAGCGGTTTCCCGCCAGGACTGACCGATATAACTACAGATACGCAGTATTTT. Residues: CASGFPPGLTDITTDTQYF.

This clonotype was picked up many times. CDR3 coding DNA: TGCAGCGCCCACACAGGGGGAAGCAATCAGCCCCAGCATTTT. This sequence encodes CSAHTGGSNQPQHF. The chain has TRBV29-1 and TRBJ1-5; 8 bases agree with TRBD1. Trimming took 7 bases from V and 1 from J; bases not matched to a gene: 6. CDR3 length equals 14 residues. CDR1 is SQVTM, CDR2 ANQGSEA, per germline.

This clonotype was seen a single time. The gene calls are TRBV12-3 or TRBV12-4 and TRBJ1-4; D remains ambiguous. CDR3 length equals 13 residues. V was trimmed by 1 base and J by 7 bases, leaving 7 bases between them. The CDR3 sequence: CASSLVPREKLFF. The CDR3 DNA is TGTGCCAGCAGTTTAGTGCCGCGTGAAAAACTGTTTTTT.

V usage is TRBV19 and J usage is TRBJ2-1; D is perhaps TRBD1 or TRBD2 (5 bases each). CDR1 LNHDA and CDR2 SQIVND come from the germline V gene (reference sequence). The CDR3 extends over 15 amino acids. V gave up 4 bases and J gave up 6 bases, with 16 bases separating them. The CDR3 DNA reads TGTGCCAGTAGTAAGGGACCCCTATTTTCCAATGAGCAGTTCTTC. Protein sequence: CASSKGPLFSNEQFF.

As for this clonotype: An end of the junction does not agree with germline; a read error may underlie this. This chain uses TRBV6-6 with TRBJ1-5, with D unresolved. Germline CDR1 is MNHNY and CDR2 is SVGAGI (reference sequence). The CDR3 contains 13 residues. The CDR3 DNA follows: TGTGTCAGCAGTTACTCGATCCGTCCGCCCCAGCATTTT. Protein: CVSSYSIRPPQHF.

The rearrangement joins TRBV7-3 to TRBJ2-1; 8 bases line up with TRBD2. Trimming removed 5 bases from V and 13 bases from J; junction bases left unmatched: 16. Germline V lookup: CDR1 SGHTA, CDR2 FQGTGA. CDR3 length: 15 residues. CDR3: CASSPTGTRGSSQFF. The CDR3 nucleotides read TGTGCCAGCAGCCCCACCGGGACTAGGGGGTCCTCCCAGTTCTTC.

This clonotype was detected many times. This chain links TRBV7-8 with TRBJ2-7; D ambiguous. In germline, CDR1 is SGHVS, CDR2 FQNEAQ. The CDR3 consists of 15 residues. Trimming cost V 1 base and J 7 bases, with 17 bases left between them. The CDR3 loop is CASSLVLDLWGEQYF. The DNA of the CDR3 is TGTGCCAGCAGCTTAGTTTTGGACCTCTGGGGAGAGCAGTACTTC.

About this clonotype itself: The CDR3 does not end in the conserved phenylalanine or tryptophan, so this is likely a read error. The rearrangement uses TRBV7-9 and TRBJ2-5; maybe TRBD2 (5 bases). The CDR3 consists of 15 residues. Per germline, CDR1 SEHNR and CDR2 FQNEAQ (reference sequence). V lost 2 bases and J 4 bases, leaving 14 bases between the germline ends. CDR3 protein: CASSLRYSGTETQYI. The CDR3 nucleotides read TGTGCCAGCAGCTTAAGGTATTCGGGAACAGAGACCCAGTACATC.

The genes are TRBV7-9 and TRBJ2-1, with D perhaps matching TRBD1 or TRBD2 (7 bases each). Germline CDR1 reads SEHNR; CDR2 reads FQNEAQ (reference sequence). Trimming left V 4 bases short and J 9 bases short, with 13 bases between. This CDR3 is 13 amino acids long. CDR3 sequence (DNA): TGTGCCAGCAGCTATACAGGGGAGGGTGAGCAGTTCTTC. This encodes CASSYTGEGEQFF.

Details on this clonotype: One end of the junction is discordant with germline, which a read error may explain. The V and J genes are TRBV25-1 and TRBJ2-2; 8 nucleotides line up with TRBD2. Germline CDR1 and CDR2: MGHDK and SYGVNS. The CDR3 loop spans 14 amino acids. CDR3 coding DNA: TGTGCAAGCAGTCAGCGGGAGAGCGCCGGGGAGCTGTTTTTT. Translated: CASSQRESAGELFF.

Comment on this clonotype: One end of the junction varies from germline; a read error may be responsible. The genes are TRBV6-1 and TRBJ2-5, with D hard to call. The CDR3 covers 14 residues. CDR1 is MNHNS and CDR2 is SASEGT in the germline V gene. The CDR3 bases are TGTGCCAGCAGTGAGTCAGGTAGTCAAGAGACCCAGAACTTC. This translates into CASSESGSQETQNF.

The chain carries TRBV5-1 and TRBJ2-1; the D is unclear. This CDR3 region has 15 residues. V was pared by 4 bases and J by 4 bases, with 15 bases between. CDR1 and CDR2 from the germline V gene are SGHRS and YFSETQ. The CDR3 sequence: CASSLIPDSYNEQFF. For the CDR3, the DNA is TGCGCCAGCAGCCTCATCCCTGACTCATACAATGAGCAGTTCTTC.

The sample holds a few counts of this clonotype. The V gene is TRBV5-1, the J gene TRBJ2-7; no clear D. Looked up from germline, CDR1 is SGHRS and CDR2 is YFSETQ. The germline V and J ends were trimmed by 2 bases and 3 bases, with 6 bases remaining between them. The CDR3 is 12 residues long. This chain's CDR3 is CASSFDRYEQYF. CDR3 nucleotides: TGCGCCAGCAGCTTCGACCGCTACGAGCAGTACTTC.

Notes on this clonotype: With a much larger clone just one base away, this may be a read error. The conserved closing phenylalanine or tryptophan is absent in this CDR3, likely reflecting a read error. The rearrangement uses TRBV4-3 and TRBJ1-4, with 9 bases fitting TRBD1. V shed 3 bases and J 7 bases; nucleotides not matched to a gene: 6. This CDR3 comprises 15 residues. CDR1 and CDR2 (germline): LGHNA, YSLEER. DNA for the CDR3: TGCGCCAGCAGCCAGCGGACAGGGGAAACTGAAAAACTGTTTCTT. It is translated as CASSQRTGETEKLFL.

The chain carries TRBV7-9 and TRBJ2-7, with 11 bases that match TRBD2. The junction had 15 bases not matched to a gene; V was cut back by 4 bases and J by 7 bases. The CDR3 contains 17 residues. Germline V lookup: CDR1 SEHNR, CDR2 FQNEAQ (reference sequence). The CDR3 nucleotides are TGTGCCAGCAGCTCCACCGACGTACTAGCGGGAGCATATGAGCAGTACTTC. This sequence encodes CASSSTDVLAGAYEQYF.

The gene calls are TRBV20-1 and TRBJ2-1, with D maybe TRBD2 (5 bases). Deletions cut 6 bases from V and 3 bases from J, with 9 bases between. Germline CDR1 and CDR2: DFQATT and SNEGSKA (reference sequence). The CDR3 extends over 12 amino acids. CDR3 sequence (DNA): TGCAGTGCCCTCCGGGACTACAATGAGCAGTTCTTC. Translated: CSALRDYNEQFF.

The chain couples TRBV7-2 to TRBJ2-1; TRBD2 matches at 7 bases. The CDR3 is 19 amino acids. The V gene end was trimmed by 2 bases and the J gene end by 0 bases; junction bases not matched to a gene: 13. Germline-derived CDR1 and CDR2 are SGHTA and FQGNSA. The CDR3 loop is CASSLPLRWGGSSYNEQFF. The DNA of the CDR3 is TGTGCCAGCAGCTTACCCCTACGGTGGGGCGGGAGCTCCTACAATGAGCAGTTCTTC.

This clonotype was counted a few times. Without the conserved terminal phenylalanine or tryptophan, this CDR3 likely stems from a read error. The DNA is omitted, as the CDR3 cannot be located on it reliably, and the CDR3 follows TCRdb's listing. The genes are TRBV29-1 and TRBJ1-1; TRBD1 is the table's D call, not checked against the DNA. The CDR3 spans 9 amino acids, including both terminal residues. The germline V gene encodes CDR1 SQVTM and CDR2 ANQGSEA. The CDR3 loop reads CSVDRGPIE.

This clonotype was counted at least ten times. This chain uses TRBV13 with TRBJ1-1; D unresolved. The CDR3 loop spans 11 amino acids. CDR1 and CDR2 from the germline V gene are PRHDT and FYEKMQ (reference sequence). The ends were cut back, 5 bases at V and 5 bases at J, with 6 bases in the middle. The CDR3 DNA reads TGTGCCAGCAGCCCGGGGACTGAAGCTTTCTTT. Amino acids: CASSPGTEAFF.